The 15 T cell receptor beta chains reported below all come from one sample, sequenced in a study of regulatory T cells in long-lasting Graves disease. Sequencing libraries for TCR beta were prepared with iRepertoire HTBI primers and Arm-PCR of CDR3 regions. A single record per CDR3 protein comes from TCRdb applying MiXCR to the multiplex PCR reads. The data show fewer than 500,000 distinct CDR3 sequences, around 15% seen once. Time point given: newly diagnosed GD, antithyroid drugs for less than 3 months. The TCR library was prepared using RNA isolated from PBMCs. Another study also made use of these data, one on T cells in Graves' hyperthyroidism and ophthalmopathy.

The specimen was peripheral blood mononuclear cells (PBMCs), collected at new diagnosis, from a patient treated with antithyroid drugs. The source of these receptors is a man aged 35 to 55 with Graves disease.

In nucleotides, the CDR3 is TGTGCCACCGAAGGCTCCTACAATGAGCAGTTCTTC. It codes for CATEGSYNEQFF. The rearrangement joins TRBV30 to TRBJ2-1, with D unresolved. The ends were cut back, 8 bases at V and 0 bases at J, with 8 bases in the middle. The CDR3 contains 12 residues. Germline CDR1 GTSNPN, CDR2 SVGIG (reference sequence).

The chain couples TRBV7-2 to TRBJ1-3; no clear D gene. Germline CDR1 reads SGHTA; CDR2 reads FQGNSA. Trimming removed 2 bases at V and 1 base at J, with 12 bases between. This CDR3 region has 16 residues. The chain's CDR3 is CASSLTRVGSGNTIYF. Here the CDR3 DNA reads TGTGCCAGCAGCTTAACGAGAGTTGGATCTGGAAACACCATATATTTT.

Many counts were recorded for this clonotype. Written as DNA, the CDR3 is TGCGCCAGCACTCCGTTTCACGGCGGTGAAGCTTTCTTT. As protein: CASTPFHGGEAFF. The chain combines TRBV10-1 with TRBJ1-1, with D unclear. Germline V gene data show CDR1 as WNHNN and CDR2 as SYGVQD (reference sequence). The CDR3 spans 13 residues. V was trimmed by 7 bases and J by 7 bases, leaving 16 bases between them.

The rearrangement joins TRBV29-1 to TRBJ2-6; TRBD1 matches 8 bases. J was trimmed by 0 bases and V by 6 bases; bases with no gene match: 10. The CDR3 has 17 residues. Germline V CDR1 and CDR2: SQVTM, ANQGSEA. CDR3 nucleotide sequence: TGCAGCGTGTCGACGGGACAGGCTTACTCTGGGGCCAACGTCCTGACTTTC. This codes for CSVSTGQAYSGANVLTF. The variable domain in full, completed from reference TRBV29-1 and TRBJ2-6, reads SAVISQKPSRDICQRGTSLTIQCQVDSQVTMMFWYRQQPGQSLTLIATANQGSEATYESGFVIDKFPISRPNLTFSTLTVSNMSPEDSSIYLCSVSTGQAYSGANVLTFGAGSRLTVL.

This clonotype was found many times. The rearrangement uses TRBV11-2 and TRBJ1-4; D ambiguous. CDR3 size: 14 residues. V lost 1 base, J lost 8 bases, and 11 bases lay in between. In germline, CDR1 is SGHAT, CDR2 FQNNGV. The CDR3 DNA follows: TGTGCCAGCAGCTTAGGAGGAATTGAAGAAAAACTGTTTTTT. Its protein is CASSLGGIEEKLFF.

The chain employs TRBV7-9 and TRBJ2-7; no clear D gene. The germline V gene has CDR1 SEHNR and CDR2 FQNEAQ (reference sequence). The V gene lost 1 base and the J gene lost 4 bases, with 8 bases spanning the gap. There are 13 residues in the CDR3. CDR3 sequence: CASSLEEQYEQYF. CDR3 DNA sequence: TGTGCCAGCAGCTTAGAAGAACAGTACGAGCAGTACTTC.

This clonotype was detected many times. The chain is built from TRBV11-2 and TRBJ1-2; D is unresolved. V dropped 0 bases and J dropped 8 bases, with 16 bases sitting between them. Germline lookup yields CDR1 SGHAT and CDR2 FQNNGV. The CDR3 loop spans 15 amino acids. The CDR3 sequence is CASSLDLRTRRGYTF. CDR3 bases: TGTGCCAGCAGCTTAGATCTAAGGACCCGTCGGGGCTACACCTTC.

A few counts support this clonotype. This chain connects TRBV5-1 to TRBJ2-5, with D perhaps TRBD1 or TRBD2 (5 bases each). Trimming cost V 4 bases and J 2 bases, with 18 bases left between them. CDR3 length: 16 residues. The germline gives CDR1 SGHRS, CDR2 YFSETQ. CDR3 protein: CASSQSVGVGQETQYF. The DNA of the CDR3 is TGCGCCAGCAGCCAATCCGTGGGGGTCGGGCAAGAGACCCAGTACTTC. The whole variable domain, filled in from reference TRBV5-1 and TRBJ2-5, reads KAGVTQTPRYLIKTRGQQVTLSCSPISGHRSVSWYQQTPGQGLQFLFEYFSETQRNKGNFPGRFSGRQFSNSRSEMNVSTLELGDSALYLCASSQSVGVGQETQYFGPGTRLLVL.

This clonotype occurred many times. J is TRBJ2-7 and V is TRBV20-1; 9 positions agree with TRBD1. The CDR3 loop spans 15 amino acids. Trimming at V came to 2 bases and at J to 4 bases, leaving 9 bases not matched to a gene. Germline V gene lookup returns CDR1 DFQATT and CDR2 SNEGSKA (reference sequence). CDR3 coding DNA: TGCAGTGCTAGATTCCGGGACAGGGATCTGTACGAGCAGTACTTC. As protein: CSARFRDRDLYEQYF.

This clonotype was detected a few times. The chain combines TRBV7-9 with TRBJ1-6; no clear D. Germline V gene lookup returns CDR1 SEHNR and CDR2 FQNEAQ (reference sequence). V was clipped by 7 bases and J by 9 bases, with 10 bases between them. CDR3 length equals 12 residues. CDR3 sequence reads: CASTGASSPLHF. The CDR3, as DNA: TGTGCCAGCACGGGAGCGAGTTCACCCCTCCACTTT.

This clonotype was detected many times. The chain uses TRBV6-1 and TRBJ2-7; the match to TRBD2 covers 14 bases. The junction had 16 bases not matched to a gene; V was cut back by 7 bases and J by 2 bases. Per germline, CDR1 MNHNS and CDR2 SASEGT. The CDR3 runs to 19 residues. The CDR3 region has the DNA TGTGCCAGCAAAGCCGGGACTAGCGGGAGAGGGGGCCACCCCTACGAGCAGTACTTC. Translating gives CASKAGTSGRGGHPYEQYF.

The gene calls are TRBV27 and TRBJ2-5, with a possible D match to TRBD2 (5 bases). Trimming shortened V by 1 base and J by 7 bases, and 13 bases separated the two germline ends. The CDR3 is 14 residues long. Germline V gene data show CDR1 as MNHEY and CDR2 as SMNVEV (reference sequence). As DNA, the CDR3 is TGTGCCAGCAGTTTATTTCCGATCGGAGGGACCCAGTACTTC. Residues: CASSLFPIGGTQYF.

This clonotype has at least ten counts. The gene calls are TRBV5-1 and TRBJ2-7, with D perhaps given as TRBD1 or TRBD2 (5 bases each). Germline-derived CDR1 and CDR2 are SGHRS and YFSETQ. CDR3 length equals 14 residues. The V end lost 2 bases, the J end lost 5 bases, and 14 bases lay between the germline ends. CDR3 sequence: CASSLPGTANEQYF. The DNA for the CDR3 is TGCGCCAGCAGCTTACCCGGGACCGCGAACGAGCAGTACTTC.

This clonotype was picked up many times. CDR3 sequence (DNA): TGTGCTAGTGGTTTGGCCCCGGATTGGCGGGAGGGCCCTTCGAAGGGCACCGGGGAGCTGTTTTTT. Translated, it gives CASGLAPDWREGPSKGTGELFF. This rearrangement joins TRBV12-5 to TRBJ2-2, with TRBD2 matching over 9 bases. CDR1 LGHNT and CDR2 FRNRAP come from the germline V gene. The V segment lost 1 base and the J segment 4 bases; nucleotides outside the gene matches: 22. This CDR3 contains 22 residues.

This chain links TRBV10-3 with TRBJ2-7; D unresolved. The CDR3 totals 16 residues. V gave up 6 bases and J gave up 1 base, with 19 bases separating them. The germline CDR1 and CDR2 sequences are ENHRY and SYGVKD. CDR3 protein: CAIRDPLGAGSYEQYF. CDR3 nucleotide sequence: TGTGCCATCAGGGATCCACTGGGCGCAGGATCCTACGAGCAGTACTTC.